Included here is one T cell receptor (beta chain) sequence, with context. The antigen is unknown. The junction had 6 bases not matched to a gene; V was cut back by 7 bases and J by 3 bases. CDR3 length: 14 amino acids. Per the germline V gene, CDR1 is MNHEY and CDR2 is SVGAGI. This sample is drawn from a study of cytomegalovirus exposure and HLA in healthy donors. Study results and limitations: TCR beta chain V- and J-gene trimming was linked, in a later analysis, to a missense variant in DCLRE1C. Earlier analysis yielded a pattern in which most TCR beta V segments were productive about 87% or about 30% of the time. Rare sequences made up most TCRs, while some public TCRs were found in many donors.

The PCR used 60 Vbeta and 13 Jbeta primers. As originally analysed: In a later analysis, of around 80 million unique beta chains, roughly 10 million appeared in at least two donors. Sequencing was performed with immunoSEQ multiplex PCR; in TCRdb, only in-frame clones are kept and a portion is missing. That table is the source of V, J and clone size, and D and trimming were worked out from the DNA. The sample consists of 150,000 to 200,000 clones, roughly 80% of them appearing once. The V gene is TRBV6-5, the J gene TRBJ2-1; 7 bases are a match to TRBD2. The material sequenced was PBMCs. The clonotype was recovered from a woman younger than 35 in good health and CMV-seronegative. CDR3 nucleotides: TGTGCCAGCACTCCCGGGACTATCTACAATGAGCAGTTCTTC. The encoded protein is CASTPGTIYNEQFF.